This T cell receptor beta chain came from a study of vaccination effects on CD4 cells after COVID-19. General study points: No early post-infection timepoints were available in the study, which also included few convalescent patients.

ViraFEST expansion of antigen-specific CD4+ T cells with viral peptide pools preceded sequencing. When about ten days of culture had elapsed, CD4+ T cells were isolated. Recipients of the vaccine had no prior SARS-CoV-2 infection and negative nucleocapsid antibodies. Each culture well received under 2.5 million PBMC. These cells were then cultured in IMDM with approximately 9.8 IU/ml IL-2 and 9 to 10 ug/ml peptides. The germline V gene has CDR1 LNHNV and CDR2 YYDKDF (reference sequence). The germline V and J ends were trimmed by 5 bases and 4 bases, with 12 bases remaining between them. This CDR3 comprises 14 residues. This clone was counted only a few times. Its antigen is still unknown. Profiled with immunoSEQ multiplex PCR; TCRdb holds only in-frame clones, not every one. This sample has about 73,000 clones; approximately 74% occur once, and the top ten carry under 3%.

Specimen: CD4+ T cells from PBMCs cultured with HCoV-NL63 spike peptides, collected before COVID-19 vaccination. The rearrangement uses TRBV15 and TRBJ2-1; possibly TRBD2 for D (6 bases). The receptor was isolated from a human donor who received a COVID-19 vaccine. DNA of the CDR3: TGTGCCACCAGCGGGCGGGGAATTTACAATGAGCAGTTCTTC. As protein: CATSGRGIYNEQFF.